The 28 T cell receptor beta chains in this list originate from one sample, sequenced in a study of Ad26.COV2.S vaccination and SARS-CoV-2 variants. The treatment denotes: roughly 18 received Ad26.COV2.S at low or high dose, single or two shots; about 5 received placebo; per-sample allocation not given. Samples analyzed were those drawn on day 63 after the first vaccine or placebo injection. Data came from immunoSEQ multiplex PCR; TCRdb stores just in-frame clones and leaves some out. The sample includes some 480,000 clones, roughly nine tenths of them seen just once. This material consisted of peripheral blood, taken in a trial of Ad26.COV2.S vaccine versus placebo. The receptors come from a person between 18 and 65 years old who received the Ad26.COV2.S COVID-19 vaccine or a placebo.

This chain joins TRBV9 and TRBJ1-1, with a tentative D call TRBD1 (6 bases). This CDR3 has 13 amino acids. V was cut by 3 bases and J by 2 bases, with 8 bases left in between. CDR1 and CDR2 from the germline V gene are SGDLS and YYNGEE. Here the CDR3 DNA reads TGTGCCAGCAGCGAGGGGGTAAACACTGAAGCTTTCTTT. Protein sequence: CASSEGVNTEAFF.

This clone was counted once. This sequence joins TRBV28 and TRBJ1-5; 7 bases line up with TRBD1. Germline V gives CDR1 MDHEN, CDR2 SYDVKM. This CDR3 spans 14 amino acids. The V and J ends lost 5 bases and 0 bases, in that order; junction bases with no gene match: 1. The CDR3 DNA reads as TGTGCCAGCAGTCCAGGGGGTAGCAATCAGCCCCAGCATTTT. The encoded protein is CASSPGGSNQPQHF.

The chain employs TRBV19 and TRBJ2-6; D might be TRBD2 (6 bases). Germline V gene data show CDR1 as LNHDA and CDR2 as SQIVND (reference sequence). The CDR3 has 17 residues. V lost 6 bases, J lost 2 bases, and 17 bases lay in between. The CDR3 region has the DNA TGTGCCAGTAGAACCCCTGGGGGGAGTCCTGGGGCCAACGTCCTGACTTTC. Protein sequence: CASRTPGGSPGANVLTF.

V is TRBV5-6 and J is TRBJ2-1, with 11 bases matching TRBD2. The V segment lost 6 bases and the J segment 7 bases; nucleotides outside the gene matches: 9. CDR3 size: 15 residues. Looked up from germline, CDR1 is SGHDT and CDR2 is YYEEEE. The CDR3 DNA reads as TGTGCCAGCACCAACTGGGGGACTAGCGGAAATGAGCAGTTCTTC. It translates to CASTNWGTSGNEQFF.

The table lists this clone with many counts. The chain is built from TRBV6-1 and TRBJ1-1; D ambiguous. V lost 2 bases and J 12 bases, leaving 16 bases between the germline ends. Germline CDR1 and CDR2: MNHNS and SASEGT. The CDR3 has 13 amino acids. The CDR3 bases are TGTGCCAGCAGTGAACCGACCGGGATTAGGCCTTTCTTT. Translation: CASSEPTGIRPFF.

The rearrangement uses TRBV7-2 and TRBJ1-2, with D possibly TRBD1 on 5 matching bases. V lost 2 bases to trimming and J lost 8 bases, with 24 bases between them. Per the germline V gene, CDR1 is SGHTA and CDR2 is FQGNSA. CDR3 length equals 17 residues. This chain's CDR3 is CASSLMPRAGIREGYTF. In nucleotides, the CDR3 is TGTGCCAGCAGCTTAATGCCCCGGGCAGGGATTCGCGAGGGCTACACCTTC. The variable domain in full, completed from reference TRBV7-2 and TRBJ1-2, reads GAGVSQSPSNKVTEKGKDVELRCDPISGHTALYWYRQSLGQGLEFLIYFQGNSAPDKSGLPSDRFSAERTGGSVSTLTIQRTQQEDSAVYLCASSLMPRAGIREGYTFGSGTRLTVV.

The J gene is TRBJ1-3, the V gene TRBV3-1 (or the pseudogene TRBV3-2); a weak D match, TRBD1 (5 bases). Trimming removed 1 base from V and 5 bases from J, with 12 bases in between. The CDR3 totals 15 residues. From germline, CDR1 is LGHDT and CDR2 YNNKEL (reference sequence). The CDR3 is CASSQGRGTRNTIYF. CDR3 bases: TGTGCCAGCAGCCAAGGGAGGGGAACTAGAAACACCATATATTTT.

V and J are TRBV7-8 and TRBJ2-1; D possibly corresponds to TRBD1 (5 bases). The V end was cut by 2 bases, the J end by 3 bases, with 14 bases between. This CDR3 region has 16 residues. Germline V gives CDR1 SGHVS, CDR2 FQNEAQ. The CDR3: CASSLSASTVYNEQFF. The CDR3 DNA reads TGTGCCAGCAGCTTATCCGCCTCGACAGTCTACAATGAGCAGTTCTTC. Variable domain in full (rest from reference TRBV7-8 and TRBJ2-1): GAGVSQSPRYKVAKRGQDVALRCDPISGHVSLFWYQQALGQGPEFLTYFQNEAQLDKSGLPSDRFFAERPEGSVSTLKIQRTQQEDSAVYLCASSLSASTVYNEQFFGPGTRLTVL.

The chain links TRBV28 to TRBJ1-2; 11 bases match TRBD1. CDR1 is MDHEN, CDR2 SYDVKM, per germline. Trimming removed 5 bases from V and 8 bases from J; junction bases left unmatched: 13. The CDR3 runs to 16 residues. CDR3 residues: CASSDLRTGGVGGYTF. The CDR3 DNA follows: TGTGCCAGCAGTGACCTTCGGACAGGGGGCGTCGGAGGCTACACCTTC.

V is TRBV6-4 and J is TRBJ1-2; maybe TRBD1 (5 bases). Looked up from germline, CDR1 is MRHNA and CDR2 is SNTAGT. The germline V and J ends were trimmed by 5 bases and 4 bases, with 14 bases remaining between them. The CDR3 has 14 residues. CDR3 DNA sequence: TGTGCCAGCAGTCCGACCTGGGACGCCTATGGCTACACCTTC. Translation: CASSPTWDAYGYTF.

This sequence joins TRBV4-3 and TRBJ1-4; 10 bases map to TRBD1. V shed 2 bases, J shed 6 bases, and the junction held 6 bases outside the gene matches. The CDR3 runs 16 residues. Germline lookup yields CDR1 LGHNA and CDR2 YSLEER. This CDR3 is CASSQSVGTGDEKLFF. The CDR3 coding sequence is TGCGCCAGCAGCCAAAGCGTCGGGACAGGGGATGAAAAACTGTTTTTT.

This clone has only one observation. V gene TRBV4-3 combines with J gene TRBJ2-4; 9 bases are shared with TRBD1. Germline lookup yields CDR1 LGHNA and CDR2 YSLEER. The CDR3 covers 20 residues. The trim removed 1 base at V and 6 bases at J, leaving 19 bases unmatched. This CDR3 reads CASSQALGGQGPSLGNIQYF. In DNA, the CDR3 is TGCGCCAGCAGCCAAGCGTTAGGGGGACAGGGACCATCGCTTGGAAACATTCAGTACTTC.

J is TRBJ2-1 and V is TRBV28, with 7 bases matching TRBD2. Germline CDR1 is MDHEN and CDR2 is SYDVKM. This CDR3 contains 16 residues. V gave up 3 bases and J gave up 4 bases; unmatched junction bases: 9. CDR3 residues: CASSLRGSSSYNEQFF. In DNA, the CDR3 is TGTGCCAGCAGTTTGCGGGGGAGTTCTTCTTACAATGAGCAGTTCTTC.

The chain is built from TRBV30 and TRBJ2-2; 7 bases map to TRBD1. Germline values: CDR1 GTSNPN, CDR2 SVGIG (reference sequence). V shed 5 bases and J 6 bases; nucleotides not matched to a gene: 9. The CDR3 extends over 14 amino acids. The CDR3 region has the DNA TGTGCCTGGGACAGGGCCCACGGCCCCGGGGAGCTGTTTTTT. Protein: CAWDRAHGPGELFF.

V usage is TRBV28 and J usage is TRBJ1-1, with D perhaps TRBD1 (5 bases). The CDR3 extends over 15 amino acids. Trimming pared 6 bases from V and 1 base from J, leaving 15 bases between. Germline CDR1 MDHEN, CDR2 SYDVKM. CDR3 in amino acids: CASRPDLGENTEAFF. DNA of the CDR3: TGTGCCAGCAGGCCGGACCTAGGGGAGAACACTGAAGCTTTCTTT.

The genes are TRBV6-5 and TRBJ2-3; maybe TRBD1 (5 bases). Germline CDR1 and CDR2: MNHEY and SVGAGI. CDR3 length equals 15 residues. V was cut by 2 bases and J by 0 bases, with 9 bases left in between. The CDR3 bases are TGTGCCAGCAGTTACCAGACAGCTAGCACAGATACGCAGTATTTT. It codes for CASSYQTASTDTQYF.

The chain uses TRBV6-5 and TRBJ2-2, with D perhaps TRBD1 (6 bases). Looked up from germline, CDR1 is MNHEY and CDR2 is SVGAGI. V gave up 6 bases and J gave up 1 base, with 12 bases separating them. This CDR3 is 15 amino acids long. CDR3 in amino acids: CASRGYRENTGELFF. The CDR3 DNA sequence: TGTGCCAGCAGGGGATACAGGGAGAACACCGGGGAGCTGTTTTTT.

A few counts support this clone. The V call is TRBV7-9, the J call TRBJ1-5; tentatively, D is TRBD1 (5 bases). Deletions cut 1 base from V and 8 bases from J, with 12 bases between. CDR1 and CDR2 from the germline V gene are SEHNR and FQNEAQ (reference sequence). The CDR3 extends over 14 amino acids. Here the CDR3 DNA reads TGTGCCAGCAGCTTAGGGGACCCTGGGGAGCCCCAGCATTTT. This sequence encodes CASSLGDPGEPQHF.

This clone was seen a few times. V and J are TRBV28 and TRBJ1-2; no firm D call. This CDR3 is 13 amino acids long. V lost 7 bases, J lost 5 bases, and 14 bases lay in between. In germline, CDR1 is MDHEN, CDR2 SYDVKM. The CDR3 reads CASTFRVRYGYTF. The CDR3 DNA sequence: TGTGCCAGCACCTTCCGGGTTAGATATGGCTACACCTTC.

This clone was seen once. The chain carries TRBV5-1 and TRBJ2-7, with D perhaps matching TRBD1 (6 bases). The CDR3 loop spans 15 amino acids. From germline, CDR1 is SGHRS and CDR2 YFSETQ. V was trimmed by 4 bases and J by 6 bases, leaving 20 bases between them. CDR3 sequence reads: CASSLTAQTGAEQYF. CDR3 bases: TGCGCCAGCAGCCTCACCGCACAGACAGGAGCCGAGCAGTACTTC.

The DNA for the CDR3 is TGTGCCAGCAGACCCAGGACAGGGATCACCGGGGAGCTGTTTTTT. Its translation: CASRPRTGITGELFF. The rearrangement links TRBV5-6 to TRBJ2-2, with TRBD1 identical over 8 bases. Germline CDR1 reads SGHDT; CDR2 reads YYEEEE. J gave up 4 bases and V 5 bases, and 7 bases lay outside the gene matches. This CDR3 has 15 residues. The full variable domain, rest sourced from reference TRBV5-6 and TRBJ2-2, is DAGVTQSPTHLIKTRGQQVTLRCSPKSGHDTVSWYQQALGQGPQFIFQYYEEEERQRGNFPDRFSGHQFPNYSSELNVNALLLGDSALYLCASRPRTGITGELFFGEGSRLTVL.

The CDR3 DNA reads as TGTGCCAGCAGTTTCACCGTGAACACTGAAGCTTTCTTT. Translated, it gives CASSFTVNTEAFF. The gene calls are TRBV28 and TRBJ1-1, with D uncertain. The germline V and J ends were trimmed by 3 bases and 0 bases, with 5 bases remaining between them. The CDR3 sequence is 13 residues long. Looked up from germline, CDR1 is MDHEN and CDR2 is SYDVKM.

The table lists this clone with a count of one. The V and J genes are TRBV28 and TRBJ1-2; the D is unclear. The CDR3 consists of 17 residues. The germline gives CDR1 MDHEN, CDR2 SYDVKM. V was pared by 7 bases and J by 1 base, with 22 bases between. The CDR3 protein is CASTPRLGPTFNYGYTF. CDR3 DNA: TGTGCCAGCACCCCTCGTCTCGGGCCGACCTTTAACTATGGCTACACCTTC.

The CDR3 sequence: CASSLGVVKATGRLSYEQYF. The CDR3 DNA reads as TGTGCCAGCAGTTTAGGGGTGGTAAAAGCTACAGGGCGGCTTTCTTACGAGCAGTACTTC. The chain employs TRBV28 and TRBJ2-7; tentative D call: TRBD1 (6 bases). The CDR3 sequence is 20 residues long. Germline V lookup: CDR1 MDHEN, CDR2 SYDVKM. Trimming stripped 2 bases from V and 4 bases from J, with 30 bases between.

The CDR3 region has the DNA TGTGCCTGGTCTCACGCTCAGGGGGCGCAGGGCACTGAAGCTTTCTTT. Protein sequence: CAWSHAQGAQGTEAFF. V and J are TRBV30 and TRBJ1-1, with 8 bases identical to TRBD1. V shed 5 bases, J shed 4 bases, and the junction held 15 bases outside the gene matches. The CDR3 runs 16 residues. The germline gives CDR1 GTSNPN, CDR2 SVGIG (reference sequence).

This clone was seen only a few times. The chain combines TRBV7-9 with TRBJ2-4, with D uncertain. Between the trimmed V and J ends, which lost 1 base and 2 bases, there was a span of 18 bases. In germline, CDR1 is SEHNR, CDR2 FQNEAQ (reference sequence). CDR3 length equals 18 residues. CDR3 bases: TGTGCCAGCAGCTTAGTACTCCAGAAACTACCCCCCAAAAACATTCAGTACTTC. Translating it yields CASSLVLQKLPPKNIQYF.

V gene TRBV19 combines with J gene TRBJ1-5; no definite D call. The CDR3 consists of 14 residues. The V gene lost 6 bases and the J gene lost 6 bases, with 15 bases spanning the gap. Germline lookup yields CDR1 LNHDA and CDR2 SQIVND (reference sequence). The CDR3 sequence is CASSGRPFGQPQHF. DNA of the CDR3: TGTGCCAGTAGCGGACGCCCTTTTGGTCAGCCCCAGCATTTT.

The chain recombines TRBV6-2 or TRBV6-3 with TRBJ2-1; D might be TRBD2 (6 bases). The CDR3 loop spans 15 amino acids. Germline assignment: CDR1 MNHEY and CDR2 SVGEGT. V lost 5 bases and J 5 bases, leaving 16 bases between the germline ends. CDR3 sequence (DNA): TGTGCCAGCAGTCCCCCCGGGACTTACAACAATGAGCAGTTCTTC. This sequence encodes CASSPPGTYNNEQFF.